This TCR beta chain was sequenced during a study of blood T cell repertoires in COVID-19. Profiled with immunoSEQ multiplex PCR; TCRdb holds only in-frame clones, not every one. Among more than 350,000 clones listed, 75% to 90% were seen once. Germline loops: CDR1 SGDLS, CDR2 YYNGEE. With V trimmed by 2 bases and J by 6 bases, 7 bases remained unmatched. This CDR3 comprises 15 residues. Symptom resolution, clearance, or two negative PCRs marked donors in Cohort 3 as recovered. This clone occurred once. The sequenced sample consisted of PBMCs or T cells enriched from blood (not recorded which). The chain links TRBV9 to TRBJ2-1; 8 bases fit TRBD2. This receptor was taken from a man younger than 35 who had recovered from COVID-19. This CDR3 is CASSVGLAMFNEQFF. The CDR3 coding sequence is TGTGCCAGCAGCGTCGGACTAGCTATGTTCAATGAGCAGTTCTTC.